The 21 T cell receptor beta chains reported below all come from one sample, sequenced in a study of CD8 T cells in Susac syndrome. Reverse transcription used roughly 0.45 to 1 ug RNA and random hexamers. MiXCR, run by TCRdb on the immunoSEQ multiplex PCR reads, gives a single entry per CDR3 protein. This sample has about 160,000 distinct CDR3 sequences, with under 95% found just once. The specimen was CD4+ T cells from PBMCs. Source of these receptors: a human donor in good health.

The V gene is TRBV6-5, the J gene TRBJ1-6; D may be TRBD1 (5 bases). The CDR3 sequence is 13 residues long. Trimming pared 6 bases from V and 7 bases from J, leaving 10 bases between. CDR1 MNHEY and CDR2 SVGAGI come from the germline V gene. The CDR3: CASRTGLNSPLHF. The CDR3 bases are TGTGCCAGCAGGACGGGGCTAAATTCACCCCTCCACTTT.

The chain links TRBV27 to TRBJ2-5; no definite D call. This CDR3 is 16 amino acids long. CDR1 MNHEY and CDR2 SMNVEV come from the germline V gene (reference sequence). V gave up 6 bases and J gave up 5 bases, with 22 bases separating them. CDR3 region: CASSPDRWGSEETQYF. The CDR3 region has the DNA TGTGCCAGCAGCCCAGATCGTTGGGGTTCGGAGGAGACCCAGTACTTC.

CDR3 DNA sequence: TGTGCCAGCAGAACCTGGACAGGGGGATCGAACGAGCAGTACTTC. Amino acids: CASRTWTGGSNEQYF. The chain recombines TRBV6-5 with TRBJ2-7; 10 nucleotides match TRBD1. The CDR3 contains 15 residues. The V gene's germline CDR1 is MNHEY and CDR2 SVGAGI. With 6 bases clipped from V and 5 bases from J, the junction kept 10 bases outside the gene matches.

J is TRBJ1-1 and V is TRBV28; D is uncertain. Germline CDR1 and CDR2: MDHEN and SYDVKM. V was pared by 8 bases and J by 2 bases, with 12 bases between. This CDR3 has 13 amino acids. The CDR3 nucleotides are TGTGCCAGCCGTTGGGTTGGTAACACTGAAGCTTTCTTT. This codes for CASRWVGNTEAFF.

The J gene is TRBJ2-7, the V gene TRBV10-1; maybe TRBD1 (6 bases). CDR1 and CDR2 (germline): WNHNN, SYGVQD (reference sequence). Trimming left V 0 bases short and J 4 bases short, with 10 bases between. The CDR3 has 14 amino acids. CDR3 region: CASSESRGRYEQYF. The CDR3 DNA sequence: TGCGCCAGCAGTGAGTCCAGGGGTAGGTACGAGCAGTACTTC.

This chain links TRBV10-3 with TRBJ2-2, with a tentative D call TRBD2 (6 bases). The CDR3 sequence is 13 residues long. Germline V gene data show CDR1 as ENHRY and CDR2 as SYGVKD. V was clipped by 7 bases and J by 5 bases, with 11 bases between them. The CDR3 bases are TGTGCCATCAATCCCGGGGGAACCGGGGAGCTGTTTTTT. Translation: CAINPGGTGELFF.

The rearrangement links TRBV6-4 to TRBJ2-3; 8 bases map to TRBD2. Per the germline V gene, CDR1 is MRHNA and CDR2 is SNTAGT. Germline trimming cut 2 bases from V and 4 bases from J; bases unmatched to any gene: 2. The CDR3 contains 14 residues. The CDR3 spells CASSDRGGPDTQYF. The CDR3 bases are TGTGCCAGCAGTGACCGGGGGGGCCCAGATACGCAGTATTTT.

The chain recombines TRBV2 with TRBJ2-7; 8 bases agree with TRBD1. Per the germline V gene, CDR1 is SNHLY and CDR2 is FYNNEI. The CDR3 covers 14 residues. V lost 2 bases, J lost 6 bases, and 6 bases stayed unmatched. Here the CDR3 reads CASSETQGAAEQYF. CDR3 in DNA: TGTGCCAGCAGTGAAACGCAGGGGGCCGCCGAGCAGTACTTC.

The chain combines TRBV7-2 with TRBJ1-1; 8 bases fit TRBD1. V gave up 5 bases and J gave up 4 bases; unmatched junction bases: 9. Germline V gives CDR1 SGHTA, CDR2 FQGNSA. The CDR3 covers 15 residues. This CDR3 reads CASSLDRVVVTEAFF. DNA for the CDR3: TGTGCCAGCAGCCTGGACAGGGTGGTTGTCACTGAAGCTTTCTTT.

The CDR3 DNA sequence: TGTGCCAGCAGTTACCCGGGGACAGGGGCGGGCGAGCAGTACTTC. It translates to CASSYPGTGAGEQYF. This chain connects TRBV6-5 to TRBJ2-7, with TRBD1 matching 10 bases. The CDR3 loop spans 15 amino acids. The germline V gene encodes CDR1 MNHEY and CDR2 SVGAGI. The trim removed 2 bases at V and 6 bases at J, leaving 7 bases unmatched.

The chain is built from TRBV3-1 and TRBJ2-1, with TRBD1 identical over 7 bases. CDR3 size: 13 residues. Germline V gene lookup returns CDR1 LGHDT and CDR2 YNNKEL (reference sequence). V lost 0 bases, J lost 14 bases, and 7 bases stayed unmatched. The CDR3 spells CASSQEGGQGEFF. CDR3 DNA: TGTGCCAGCAGCCAAGAGGGCGGCCAGGGGGAGTTCTTC.

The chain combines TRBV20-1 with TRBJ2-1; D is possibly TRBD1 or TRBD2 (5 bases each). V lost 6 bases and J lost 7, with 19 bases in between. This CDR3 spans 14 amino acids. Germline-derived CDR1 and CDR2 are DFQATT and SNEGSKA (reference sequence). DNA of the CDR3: TGCAGTGCCCCCGGGGCCGGGCCCGTTAATGAGCAGTTCTTC. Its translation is CSAPGAGPVNEQFF.

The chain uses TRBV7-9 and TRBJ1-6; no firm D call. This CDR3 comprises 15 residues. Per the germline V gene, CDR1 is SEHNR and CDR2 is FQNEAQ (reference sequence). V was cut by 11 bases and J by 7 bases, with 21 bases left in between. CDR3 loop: CAVRGRSSLNSPLHF. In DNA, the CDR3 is TGTGCCGTCAGAGGGAGATCCTCGCTGAATTCACCCCTCCACTTT.

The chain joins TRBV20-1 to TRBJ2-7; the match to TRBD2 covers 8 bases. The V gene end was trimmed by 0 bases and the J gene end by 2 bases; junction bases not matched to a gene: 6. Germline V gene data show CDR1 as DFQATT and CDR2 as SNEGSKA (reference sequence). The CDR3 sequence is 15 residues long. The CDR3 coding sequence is TGCAGTGCTAGAGATCGGGCGGGAGGCCCCTACGAGCAGTACTTC. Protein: CSARDRAGGPYEQYF.

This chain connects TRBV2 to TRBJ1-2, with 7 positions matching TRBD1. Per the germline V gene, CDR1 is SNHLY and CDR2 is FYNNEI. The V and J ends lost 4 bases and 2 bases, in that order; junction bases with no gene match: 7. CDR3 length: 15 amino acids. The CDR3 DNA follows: TGTGCCAGCAGTGTCCTCAGGGGGACAAACTATGGCTACACCTTC. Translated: CASSVLRGTNYGYTF.

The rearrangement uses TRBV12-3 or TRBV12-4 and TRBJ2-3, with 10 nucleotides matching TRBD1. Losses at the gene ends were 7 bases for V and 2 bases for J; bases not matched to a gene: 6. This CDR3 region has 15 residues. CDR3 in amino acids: CASTRGQGYTDTQYF. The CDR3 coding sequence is TGTGCCAGCACCCGGGGACAGGGGTACACAGATACGCAGTATTTT.

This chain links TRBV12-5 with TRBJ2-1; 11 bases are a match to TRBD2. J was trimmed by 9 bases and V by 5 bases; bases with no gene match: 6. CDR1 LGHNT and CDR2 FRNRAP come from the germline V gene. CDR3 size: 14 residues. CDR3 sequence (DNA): TGTGCTAGTGGTACTAGCGGGAGTTTAGCTGAGCAGTTCTTC. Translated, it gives CASGTSGSLAEQFF.

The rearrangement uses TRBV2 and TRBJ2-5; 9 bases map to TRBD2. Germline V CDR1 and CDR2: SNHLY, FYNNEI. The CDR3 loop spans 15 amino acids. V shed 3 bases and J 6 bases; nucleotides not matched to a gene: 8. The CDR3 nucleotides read TGTGCCAGCAGTGACAGGGCGGGGGGGCCGAAGACCCAGTACTTC. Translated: CASSDRAGGPKTQYF.

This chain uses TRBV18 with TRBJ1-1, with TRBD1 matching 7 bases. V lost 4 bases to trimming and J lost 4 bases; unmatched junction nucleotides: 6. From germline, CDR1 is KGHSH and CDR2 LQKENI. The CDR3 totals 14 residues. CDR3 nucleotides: TGTGCCAGCTCACTCCGACAGGGAGCCACTGAAGCTTTCTTT. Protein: CASSLRQGATEAFF.

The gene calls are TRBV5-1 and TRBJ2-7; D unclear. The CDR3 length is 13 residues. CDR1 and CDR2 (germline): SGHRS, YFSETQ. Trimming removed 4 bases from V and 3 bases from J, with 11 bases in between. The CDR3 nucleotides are TGCGCCAGCAGCCCGCCAGGCCACTACGAGCAGTACTTC. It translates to CASSPPGHYEQYF.

CDR3 loop: CSARYRGRITYEQYF. For the CDR3, the DNA is TGCAGTGCTAGATACAGGGGAAGGATAACCTACGAGCAGTACTTC. The chain has TRBV20-1 and TRBJ2-7; the match to TRBD1 covers 7 bases. The V segment lost 2 bases and the J segment 2 bases; nucleotides outside the gene matches: 9. The CDR3 is 15 residues long. Germline loops: CDR1 DFQATT, CDR2 SNEGSKA (reference sequence).